This is a list of T cell receptor beta chains from one sample in a study of blood T cell repertoires in COVID-19. The repertoire was sequenced with immunoSEQ multiplex PCR; TCRdb's copy has only in-frame clones and lacks some. The table shows over 15,000 clones, with 85% to 90% occurring only once. Sequencing input: peripheral blood. The receptors shown here come from an elderly woman with COVID-19, enrolled during active disease. The CDR3 runs from the conserved cysteine through the conserved F or W. D genes are given only for firm matches. Clone size is stated in some rows and not others, as once, few, many or a class when expanded.

>17|TRBD2|NA|TRBJ2-3|TRBV19
CASSLAGRGGNTDTQYF
TGTGCCAGTAGTCTGGCCGGCCGGGGGGGGAACACAGATACGCAGTATTTT
>15|TRBD1|once|TRBJ2-1|TRBV6-2/TRBV6-3
CASSYLGQGLNEQFF
TGTGCCAGCAGTTACCTGGGACAGGGCCTCAATGAGCAGTTCTTC
>14|TRBD1|NA|TRBJ2-7|TRBV7-9
CASSLVGTVYEQYF
TGTGCCAGCAGCTTAGTCGGGACAGTCTACGAGCAGTACTTC
>13|TRBD2|NA|TRBJ2-1|TRBV18
CASSPTGTSGVFF
TGTGCCAGCTCACCCACTGGGACTAGCGGGGTGTTCTTC
>15|TRBD1|NA|TRBJ2-1|TRBV2
CASTVDRGLDNEQFF
TGTGCCAGCACCGTGGACAGGGGGCTTGACAATGAGCAGTTCTTC
>14|TRBD2|NA|TRBJ2-7|TRBV10-3
CAISQLAGGDEQYF
TGTGCCATCAGCCAACTAGCGGGAGGGGACGAGCAGTACTTC
>18|TRBD2|NA|TRBJ2-2|TRBV6-1
CASSALPGTSGTGGELFF
TGTGCCAGCAGTGCACTCCCCGGGACTAGCGGGACAGGCGGGGAGCTGTTTTTT
>14|NA|NA|TRBJ2-5|TRBV5-1
CASSLARYQETQYF
TGCGCCAGCAGCTTGGCCCGGTACCAAGAGACCCAGTACTTC
>12|NA|once|TRBJ2-1|TRBV10-3
CAITGGYNEQFF
TGTGCCATCACCGGGGGCTACAATGAGCAGTTCTTC
>12|NA|NA|TRBJ2-5|TRBV24-1
CATSGSVETQYF
TGTGCCACCAGTGGCAGTGTGGAGACCCAGTACTTC
>12|NA|NA|TRBJ2-7|TRBV18
CASSPGPWEQYF
TGTGCCAGCTCACCGGGGCCTTGGGAGCAGTACTTC
>16|TRBD1|NA|TRBJ1-1|TRBV6-2/TRBV6-3
CASIPRQGARFTEAFF
TGTGCCAGCATCCCAAGACAGGGGGCGAGGTTCACTGAAGCTTTCTTT
>16|TRBD2|NA|TRBJ2-3|TRBV5-1
CASSPGLADLRDTQYF
TGCGCCAGCAGCCCGGGACTAGCGGACTTGCGCGATACGCAGTATTTT
>15|TRBD1|hyperexpanded|TRBJ2-1|TRBV7-3
CASSPGTGGYNEQFF
TGTGCCAGCAGCCCCGGGACAGGGGGTTACAATGAGCAGTTCTTC
>17|TRBD2|NA|TRBJ2-7|TRBV27
CASSFRAWTSGSYEQYF
TGTGCCAGCAGTTTTCGGGCCTGGACTAGCGGCTCCTACGAGCAGTACTTC
>14|TRBD2|once|TRBJ2-1|TRBV6-4
CASSVQPGGNEQFF
TGTGCCAGCAGCGTCCAGCCGGGGGGCAATGAGCAGTTCTTC
>17|TRBD2|NA|TRBJ2-2|TRBV9
CASSVAALAGNTGELFF
TGTGCCAGCAGCGTAGCTGCACTAGCGGGAAACACCGGGGAGCTGTTTTTT
>12|NA|NA|TRBJ1-2|TRBV15
CATSKGDYGYTF
TGTGCCACCAGCAAAGGGGACTATGGCTACACCTTC
>15|TRBD2|medium-sized|TRBJ2-7|TRBV19
CASSKTSGNYYEQYF
TGTGCCAGTAGTAAAACTAGCGGGAATTACTACGAGCAGTACTTC
>14|NA|NA|TRBJ1-1|TRBV5-1
CASSLGGMNTEAFF
TGCGCCAGCAGCTTGGGAGGAATGAACACTGAAGCTTTCTTT
>17|TRBD2|NA|TRBJ2-7|TRBV10-3
CAISEPRLAGETYEQYF
TGTGCCATCAGTGAGCCACGACTAGCGGGAGAGACCTACGAGCAGTACTTC
>14|NA|NA|TRBJ1-3|TRBV19
CASSIGTTGNTIYF
TGTGCCAGTAGTATCGGGACAACTGGAAACACCATATATTTT
>13|NA|once|TRBJ2-3|TRBV6-5
CASGSSSTDTQYF
TGTGCCAGCGGCTCCTCTAGCACAGATACGCAGTATTTT
>13|NA|once|TRBJ2-5|TRBV19
CASSPPRGETQYF
TGTGCCAGTAGTCCGCCGCGGGGAGAGACCCAGTACTTC
>19|TRBD2|once|TRBJ2-1|TRBV3-1/TRBV3-2
CASSQGGTSNLGSYNEQFF
TGTGCCAGCAGCCAAGGAGGGACTAGTAATTTAGGCTCCTACAATGAGCAGTTCTTC
>12|NA|once|TRBJ2-3|TRBV9
CASSGDTDTQYF
TGTGCCAGCAGCGGTGACACGGATACGCAGTATTTT
>14|NA|once|TRBJ1-1|TRBV3-1/TRBV3-2
CASSQGGGGTEAFF
TGTGCCAGCAGCCAAGGGGGAGGAGGGACTGAAGCTTTCTTT
>15|NA|NA|TRBJ2-2|TRBV11-3
CASSLEGAQGGELFF
TGTGCCAGCAGCTTAGAGGGGGCCCAGGGCGGGGAGCTGTTTTTT
>18|TRBD1|NA|TRBJ2-7|TRBV3-1/TRBV3-2
CASSQGPVRWAAGGEQYF
TGTGCCAGCAGCCAGGGACCCGTCCGTTGGGCGGCAGGGGGCGAGCAGTACTTC
>14|NA|NA|TRBJ2-2|TRBV6-2/TRBV6-3
CASSPQFSGGELFF
TGTGCCAGCAGCCCGCAGTTTTCTGGCGGGGAGCTGTTTTTT
>15|TRBD2|NA|TRBJ2-7|TRBV7-2
CASTPGGGGYYEQYF
TGTGCCAGCACCCCGGGAGGGGGGGGCTACTACGAGCAGTACTTC
>15|NA|NA|TRBJ1-1|TRBV5-1
CASSRNSPVNTEAFF
TGCGCCAGCAGCCGTAACTCCCCCGTGAACACTGAAGCTTTCTTT